The clone carrying this T cell receptor (beta chain) was observed once. The sample originates from a study of shared clonotypes between healthy human individuals. The data were produced by immunoSEQ multiplex PCR, yet TCRdb's version contains in-frame clones alone and is incomplete. Here the sample spans about 2.3 million clones, 85% to 95% being singletons. The sequence came from a man between 18 and 29 years old in good health. Some clones in this sample may be carry-over from other donors' samples. Source material: naive CD4+ T cells from PBMCs. The subset is: CD45RA+ positively selected.

CDR3 bases: TGTGCCAGCAGCTTGGGACTAGGGAGGGATGAGCAGTTCTTC. This sequence encodes CASSLGLGRDEQFF. This chain links TRBV11-3 with TRBJ2-1; TRBD2 aligns across 8 bases. This CDR3 has 14 amino acids. V was clipped by 3 bases and J by 8 bases; unmatched bases: 6. The germline V gene encodes CDR1 SGHNT and CDR2 YENEEA.